This T cell receptor beta chain was identified during a study of blood T cell repertoires in COVID-19. In the original processing: Amplification from reference gene primers served as the basis for estimated nucleated cell counts. TCRdb's copy holds only in-frame clones and misses some; the assay was immunoSEQ multiplex PCR. The V and J calls and the clone size are those of that table, but D and trimming were determined from the DNA. Here the sample spans about 140,000 clones, 70% to 80% being singletons. The CDR3 has 13 residues. The V gene end was trimmed by 6 bases and the J gene end by 3 bases; junction bases not matched to a gene: 3. Per the germline V gene, CDR1 is KGHSH and CDR2 is LQKENI.

The chain combines TRBV18 with TRBJ2-5; TRBD2 aligns across 8 bases. Material for sequencing was peripheral blood. The source is a man aged 50-59 years with acute or convalescent COVID-19. The CDR3 bases are TGTGCCAGCTCCGGGGGGGGAGAAGAGACCCAGTACTTC. Protein product: CASSGGGEETQYF.